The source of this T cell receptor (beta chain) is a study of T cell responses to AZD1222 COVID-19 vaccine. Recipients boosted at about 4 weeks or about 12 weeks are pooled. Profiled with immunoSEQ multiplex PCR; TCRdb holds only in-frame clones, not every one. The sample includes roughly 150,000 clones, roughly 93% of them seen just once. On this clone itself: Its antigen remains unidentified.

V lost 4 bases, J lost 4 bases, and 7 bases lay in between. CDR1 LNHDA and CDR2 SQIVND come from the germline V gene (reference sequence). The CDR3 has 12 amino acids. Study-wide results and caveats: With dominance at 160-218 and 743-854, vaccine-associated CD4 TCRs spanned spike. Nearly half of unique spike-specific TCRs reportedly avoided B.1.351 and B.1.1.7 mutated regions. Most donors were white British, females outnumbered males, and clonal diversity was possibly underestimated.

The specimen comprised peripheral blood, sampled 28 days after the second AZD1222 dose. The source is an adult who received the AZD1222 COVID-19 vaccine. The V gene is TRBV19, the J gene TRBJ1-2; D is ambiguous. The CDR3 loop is CASSTRIYGYTF. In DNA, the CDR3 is TGTGCCAGTAGTACGCGGATCTATGGCTACACCTTC.